This TCR beta chain was identified in a study of blood T cell repertoires in COVID-19. J was trimmed by 3 bases and V by 5 bases; bases with no gene match: 4. CDR3 length equals 15 residues. Germline V gene data show CDR1 as MNHEY and CDR2 as SVGEGT. TCRdb keeps only in-frame clones here, not all; method: immunoSEQ multiplex PCR. This table has 100,000 or so clones, roughly 81% appearing once. The rearrangement links TRBV6-2 or TRBV6-3 to TRBJ2-2; 9 nucleotides agree with TRBD1. The TCR originated in a woman between 65 and 79 years old with acute or convalescent COVID-19. The sequencing input was peripheral blood. CDR3 amino acids: CASSLRTGDTGELFF. The CDR3 bases are TGTGCCAGCAGTCTTCGGACAGGGGACACCGGGGAGCTGTTTTTT.